The sequence of this TCR beta chain was determined in a study of blood T cell repertoires in COVID-19. Clones were sequenced by immunoSEQ multiplex PCR, and TCRdb holds only the in-frame ones, with some missing. The profile shows roughly 250,000 clones, more than 85% of them singletons. The TCR sequence derives from a person aged 18 to 30 with COVID-19, enrolled during active disease. Specimen: peripheral blood.

CDR3 coding DNA: TGTGCCACCAGTGATTTCGGCGGGTCCTACAATGAGCAGTTCTTC. This gives the protein CATSDFGGSYNEQFF. The genes are TRBV24-1 and TRBJ2-1; tentative D call: TRBD2 (5 bases). Deletions cut 1 base from V and 1 base from J, with 7 bases between. CDR1 is KGHDR and CDR2 is SFDVKD in the germline V gene. The CDR3 extends over 15 amino acids.